The 6 T cell receptor beta chains below all came from one sample that was sequenced in a study of blood T cell repertoires in COVID-19. Sequenced by immunoSEQ multiplex PCR; TCRdb stores in-frame clones only, minus some. The table lists some 31,000 clones, 90% of them singletons. The sample consisted of peripheral blood. These receptor sequences come from a man aged 55-75 years with active COVID-19.

The genes are TRBV24-1 and TRBJ1-1; the D is unclear. Between the trimmed V and J ends, which lost 4 bases and 3 bases, there was a span of 14 bases. This CDR3 is built from 15 residues. The germline CDR1 and CDR2 sequences are KGHDR and SFDVKD. CDR3 coding DNA: TGTGCCACCAGTGACCTGCGGAGGAGGGACACTGAAGCTTTCTTT. It encodes CATSDLRRRDTEAFF.

CDR3 coding DNA: TGTGCCACCAGTGATCCCGACAGGGGATACGGCTACACCTTC. It translates to CATSDPDRGYGYTF. The genes are TRBV24-1 and TRBJ1-2, with 8 positions matching TRBD1. The CDR3 covers 14 residues. Losses at the gene ends were 3 bases for V and 8 bases for J; bases not matched to a gene: 7. Germline CDR1 and CDR2: KGHDR and SFDVKD.

The CDR3 DNA is TGTGCCAGCAGCTGGGACAGGAGCTACGAGCAGTACTTC. Its protein product is CASSWDRSYEQYF. This sequence joins TRBV11-2 and TRBJ2-7; 8 bases line up with TRBD1. V lost 4 bases to trimming and J lost 3 bases; unmatched junction nucleotides: 2. The CDR3 contains 13 residues. Germline loops: CDR1 SGHAT, CDR2 FQNNGV.

The chain uses TRBV6-5 and TRBJ1-5; D remains unclear. This CDR3 is built from 15 residues. V lost 0 bases and J 0 bases, leaving 6 bases between the germline ends. Germline loops: CDR1 MNHEY, CDR2 SVGAGI. In nucleotides, the CDR3 is TGTGCCAGCAGTTACTCGGTAGTTAGCAATCAGCCCCAGCATTTT. Protein sequence: CASSYSVVSNQPQHF.

The chain uses TRBV5-8 and TRBJ1-1; possible D gene TRBD1, 5 bases. The V gene lost 4 bases and the J gene lost 1 base, with 14 bases spanning the gap. The V gene's germline CDR1 is SGHTS and CDR2 YDEGEE. CDR3 length: 15 residues. For the CDR3, the DNA is TGTGCCAGCAGCGGACACCGCTCCACGAACACTGAAGCTTTCTTT. The encoded protein is CASSGHRSTNTEAFF.

This chain joins TRBV19 and TRBJ1-6; a weak D match, TRBD1 (5 bases). V lost 4 bases to trimming and J lost 7 bases, with 17 bases between them. The CDR3 extends over 16 amino acids. CDR1 is LNHDA and CDR2 is SQIVND in the germline V gene (reference sequence). CDR3 region: CASSNRPGLRNSPLHF. CDR3 DNA sequence: TGTGCCAGTAGTAACCGACCGGGACTTAGGAATTCACCCCTCCACTTT. The full variable domain, rest sourced from reference TRBV19 and TRBJ1-6, is DGGITQSPKYLFRKEGQNVTLSCEQNLNHDAMYWYRQDPGQGLRLIYYSQIVNDFQKGDIAEGYSVSREKKESFPLTVTSAQKNPTAFYLCASSNRPGLRNSPLHFGNGTRLTVT.